Below, 27 T cell receptor beta chains from the same sample are listed, as sequenced in a study of cytomegalovirus exposure and HLA in healthy donors. 60 Vbeta and 13 Jbeta primers were used in PCR. Profiled with immunoSEQ multiplex PCR; TCRdb holds only in-frame clones, not every one. The sample lists some 210,000 clones; approximately 80% were seen once. Input material: PBMCs. Every receptor here comes from a woman aged 45-59 years in good health and CMV-seropositive.

The gene calls are TRBV29-1 and TRBJ2-3, with TRBD2 identical over 8 bases. V dropped 7 bases and J dropped 6; count of bases not matched to a gene: 12. The CDR3 has 14 amino acids. The germline V gene has CDR1 SQVTM and CDR2 ANQGSEA. The CDR3 DNA is TGCAGCGACTGGAAAGCGGGGGTCCAGGATACGCAGTATTTT. This gives the protein CSDWKAGVQDTQYF.

The chain carries TRBV29-1 and TRBJ1-1, with D tentatively TRBD1 (5 bases). This CDR3 is built from 13 residues. Trimming pared 5 bases from V and 6 bases from J, leaving 16 bases between. Germline V gene sequence: CDR1 SQVTM, CDR2 ANQGSEA. The CDR3 spells CSVHMPGFAEAFF. The CDR3 DNA follows: TGCAGCGTTCATATGCCAGGGTTCGCTGAAGCTTTCTTT.

In DNA form, the CDR3 reads TGCGCCAGCAGCCAGGCTGACGGGGACACTGAAGCTTTCTTT. The encoded protein is CASSQADGDTEAFF. V gene TRBV4-3 combines with J gene TRBJ1-1; D not resolved. Germline-derived CDR1 and CDR2 are LGHNA and YSLEER. V lost 3 bases and J lost 3, with 11 bases in between. This CDR3 comprises 14 residues.

This clone was recorded only once. V usage is TRBV27 and J usage is TRBJ2-3; 7 bases are shared with TRBD2. Germline trimming cut 8 bases from V and 4 bases from J; bases unmatched to any gene: 6. This CDR3 region has 13 residues. Germline lookup yields CDR1 MNHEY and CDR2 SMNVEV (reference sequence). Here the CDR3 reads CASGGGRPDTQYF. For the CDR3, the DNA is TGTGCCAGCGGGGGGGGACGGCCAGATACGCAGTATTTT.

The rearrangement joins TRBV15 to TRBJ1-2, with D maybe TRBD1 (6 bases). Trimming took 0 bases from V and 6 from J, leaving 14 bases between them. The CDR3 is 15 amino acids. Germline V lookup: CDR1 LNHNV, CDR2 YYDKDF (reference sequence). The CDR3 reads CATSRDGRGNHGYTF. The CDR3 DNA follows: TGTGCCACCAGCAGAGATGGAAGGGGGAACCATGGCTACACCTTC.

This sequence joins TRBV7-9 and TRBJ1-4, with D possibly TRBD1 on 6 matching bases. CDR3 size: 15 residues. V dropped 1 base and J dropped 7 bases, with 13 bases sitting between them. Per germline, CDR1 SEHNR and CDR2 FQNEAQ (reference sequence). In nucleotides, the CDR3 is TGTGCCAGCAGCTTAGGAGGGGGTTGGGGTGAAAAACTGTTTTTT. Its translation is CASSLGGGWGEKLFF. The whole variable domain, filled in from reference TRBV7-9 and TRBJ1-4, reads DTGVSQNPRHKITKRGQNVTFRCDPISEHNRLYWYRQTLGQGPEFLTYFQNEAQLEKSRLLSDRFSAERPKGSFSTLEIQRTEQGDSAMYLCASSLGGGWGEKLFFGSGTQLSVL.

This clone was observed once. V usage is TRBV30 and J usage is TRBJ1-1; maybe TRBD1 (6 bases). The CDR3 totals 12 residues. Per the germline V gene, CDR1 is GTSNPN and CDR2 is SVGIG (reference sequence). V shed 3 bases and J shed 5 bases, with 10 bases lying between them. DNA for the CDR3: TGTGCCTGGAGAGAGGGGGATACTGAAGCTTTCTTT. Amino acids: CAWREGDTEAFF.

The CDR3 sequence is CASRLRSGGSGLAPNSPLHF. The CDR3, as DNA: TGTGCCAGCAGACTTCGATCAGGGGGCTCGGGGTTGGCCCCTAATTCACCCCTCCACTTT. The chain couples TRBV27 to TRBJ1-6, with 8 bases that match TRBD1. V was clipped by 6 bases and J by 6 bases; unmatched bases: 22. Germline CDR1 reads MNHEY; CDR2 reads SMNVEV (reference sequence). There are 20 residues in the CDR3.

This clone was seen more than once but under ten times. V usage is TRBV2 and J usage is TRBJ1-2; 8 positions agree with TRBD1. CDR1 is SNHLY and CDR2 is FYNNEI in the germline V gene. With V trimmed by 5 bases and J by 6 bases, 5 bases remained unmatched. The CDR3 runs to 13 residues. The CDR3 region is CASSNRGWDGYTF. Here the CDR3 DNA reads TGTGCCAGCAGTAACAGGGGGTGGGATGGCTACACCTTC.

The chain has TRBV5-1 and TRBJ2-5, with 8 bases identical to TRBD2. Per germline, CDR1 SGHRS and CDR2 YFSETQ. Germline trimming cut 5 bases from V and 3 bases from J; bases unmatched to any gene: 3. The CDR3 spans 13 residues. DNA for the CDR3: TGCGCCAGCAGGATACTAGCGGAAGAGACCCAGTACTTC. Translating gives CASRILAEETQYF.

This clone was detected only a few times. The V call is TRBV2, the J call TRBJ1-4; D not resolved. This CDR3 is 14 amino acids long. CDR1 and CDR2 (germline): SNHLY, FYNNEI. V shed 3 bases and J shed 3 bases, with 8 bases lying between them. The CDR3 DNA reads as TGTGCCAGCAGTGAGAGACACTCTAATGAAAAACTGTTTTTT. Amino acid sequence: CASSERHSNEKLFF.

The J gene is TRBJ2-3, the V gene TRBV7-3; weak D call: TRBD1 (6 bases). Per germline, CDR1 SGHTA and CDR2 FQGTGA. The CDR3 contains 16 residues. With 5 bases removed from V and 2 bases from J, the gap between germline ends came to 17 bases. For the CDR3, the DNA is TGTGCCAGCAGCCGGGCACAGGGTGCGCTCACAGATACGCAGTATTTT. It specifies CASSRAQGALTDTQYF. The full variable domain, rest sourced from reference TRBV7-3 and TRBJ2-3, is GAGVSQTPSNKVTEKGKYVELRCDPISGHTALYWYRQSLGQGPEFLIYFQGTGAADDSGLPNDRFFAVRPEGSVSTLKIQRTERGDSAVYLCASSRAQGALTDTQYFGPGTRLTVL.

The CDR3 bases are TGTGCCAGCAGTTACGGGGCAGGGGGCTCCTACGAGCAGTACTTC. This sequence encodes CASSYGAGGSYEQYF. The chain combines TRBV6-6 with TRBJ2-7; the match to TRBD1 covers 7 bases. V shed 2 bases, J shed 0 bases, and the junction held 4 bases outside the gene matches. CDR1 and CDR2 from the germline V gene are MNHNY and SVGAGI (reference sequence). CDR3 length: 15 amino acids.

The chain carries TRBV15 and TRBJ2-1, with 7 bases fitting TRBD1. Germline V gives CDR1 LNHNV, CDR2 YYDKDF (reference sequence). Losses at the gene ends were 1 base for V and 4 bases for J; bases not matched to a gene: 16. The CDR3 runs 19 residues. In nucleotides, the CDR3 is TGTGCCACCAGCAGAGGGACCCTTGAAGGGGGCCGTAGTTACAATGAGCAGTTCTTC. Its translation: CATSRGTLEGGRSYNEQFF.

The rearrangement uses TRBV11-2 and TRBJ1-1; D uncertain. The germline V and J ends were trimmed by 6 bases and 0 bases, with 14 bases remaining between them. Germline-derived CDR1 and CDR2 are SGHAT and FQNNGV. This CDR3 spans 15 amino acids. Here the CDR3 reads CASRNPGGMNTEAFF. Here the CDR3 DNA reads TGTGCCAGCAGAAATCCAGGAGGAATGAACACTGAAGCTTTCTTT.

The rearrangement joins TRBV5-4 to TRBJ2-2; 15 bases match TRBD2. Unmatched junction bases numbered 4, after V lost 3 bases and J lost 4 bases. The CDR3 runs 17 residues. Germline V gives CDR1 SGHNT, CDR2 YYREEE (reference sequence). CDR3 in amino acids: CASSSGLAGGSTGELFF. The CDR3 nucleotides read TGTGCCAGCAGCTCCGGACTAGCGGGGGGGAGCACCGGGGAGCTGTTTTTT.

The chain joins TRBV19 to TRBJ1-6; D unresolved. Trimming cost V 4 bases and J 7 bases, with 11 bases left between them. There are 14 residues in the CDR3. Looked up from germline, CDR1 is LNHDA and CDR2 is SQIVND (reference sequence). The CDR3: CASSTKSQNSPLHF. Here the CDR3 DNA reads TGTGCCAGTAGTACCAAGAGCCAAAATTCACCCCTCCACTTT.

The V gene is TRBV5-4, the J gene TRBJ2-5; the D gene is possibly TRBD2 (6 bases). The germline V and J ends were trimmed by 5 bases and 6 bases, with 20 bases remaining between them. The CDR3 contains 15 residues. The germline CDR1 and CDR2 sequences are SGHNT and YYREEE (reference sequence). The CDR3 sequence is CASSHETRGYQTQYF. The CDR3 DNA follows: TGTGCCAGCAGTCACGAGACTAGAGGGTACCAGACCCAGTACTTC.

This clone was observed once. The V and J genes are TRBV5-1 and TRBJ1-6; the match to TRBD1 covers 9 bases. With V trimmed by 7 bases and J by 5 bases, 10 bases remained unmatched. Germline V lookup: CDR1 SGHRS, CDR2 YFSETQ. This CDR3 has 16 residues. The CDR3 loop is CASRTGGDRNNSPLHF. The CDR3 coding sequence is TGCGCCAGCCGTACAGGGGGCGACAGAAATAATTCACCCCTCCACTTT. The full variable domain, with the rest looked up from reference TRBV5-1 and TRBJ1-6, is KAGVTQTPRYLIKTRGQQVTLSCSPISGHRSVSWYQQTPGQGLQFLFEYFSETQRNKGNFPGRFSGRQFSNSRSEMNVSTLELGDSALYLCASRTGGDRNNSPLHFGNGTRLTVT.

The chain couples TRBV5-5 to TRBJ2-1, with 9 bases identical to TRBD2. Looked up from germline, CDR1 is SGHKS and CDR2 is YYEKEE (reference sequence). The CDR3 loop spans 14 amino acids. V gave up 0 bases and J gave up 8 bases; unmatched junction bases: 3. CDR3 bases: TGTGCCAGCAGCTTGGCGCGGGGGGGGGATGAGCAGTTCTTC. This translates into CASSLARGGDEQFF.

This rearrangement joins TRBV5-8 to TRBJ1-1, with 9 nucleotides matching TRBD1. Germline-derived CDR1 and CDR2 are SGHTS and YDEGEE. The CDR3 is made up of 14 amino acids. The V and J ends lost 4 bases and 3 bases, in that order; junction bases with no gene match: 4. The CDR3 DNA follows: TGTGCCAGCAGCAAGGGACAGGGCCACACTGAAGCTTTCTTT. Translation gives CASSKGQGHTEAFF.

This clone was detected only once. This chain joins TRBV5-8 and TRBJ1-3, with D perhaps matching TRBD1 (5 bases). Trimming cost V 1 base and J 0 bases, with 11 bases left between them. Germline V gene sequence: CDR1 SGHTS, CDR2 YDEGEE. The length of the CDR3 is 16 residues. The CDR3 nucleotides are TGTGCCAGCAGCTTGTCAGGGCTGCCCTCTGGAAACACCATATATTTT. It specifies CASSLSGLPSGNTIYF. The complete variable domain, with remaining parts taken from reference TRBV5-8 and TRBJ1-3, reads EAGVTQSPTHLIKTRGQQATLRCSPISGHTSVYWYQQALGLGLQFLLWYDEGEERNRGNFPPRFSGRQFPNYSSELNVNALELEDSALYLCASSLSGLPSGNTIYFGEGSWLTVV.

The rearrangement links TRBV6-6 to TRBJ1-5; 9 bases align to TRBD1. V shed 7 bases and J 1 base; nucleotides not matched to a gene: 5. Per the germline V gene, CDR1 is MNHNY and CDR2 is SVGAGI (reference sequence). The CDR3 consists of 15 residues. For the CDR3, the DNA is TGTGCCAGCACCTACGACAGGGGGAGCAATCAGCCCCAGCATTTT. This encodes CASTYDRGSNQPQHF.

The rearrangement links TRBV6-6 to TRBJ2-7, with no clear D. The CDR3 contains 16 residues. Trimming pared 0 bases from V and 3 bases from J, leaving 15 bases between. The V gene's germline CDR1 is MNHNY and CDR2 SVGAGI (reference sequence). The CDR3 is CASSYSNPSTYYEQYF. The CDR3, as DNA: TGTGCCAGCAGTTACTCGAACCCTTCAACCTACTACGAGCAGTACTTC.

V and J are TRBV19 and TRBJ2-1; maybe TRBD1 (6 bases). Germline-derived CDR1 and CDR2 are LNHDA and SQIVND (reference sequence). V lost 5 bases and J lost 7, with 18 bases in between. This CDR3 contains 15 residues. CDR3 region: CASSRTGQWRNEQFF. Here the CDR3 DNA reads TGTGCCAGTAGTCGCACTGGACAGTGGAGGAATGAGCAGTTCTTC.

This chain connects TRBV7-9 to TRBJ2-7, with 9 bases lining up with TRBD2. This CDR3 has 16 residues. Trimming cost V 5 bases and J 4 bases; bases outside gene matches: 12. Germline assignment: CDR1 SEHNR and CDR2 FQNEAQ (reference sequence). CDR3 sequence reads: CASSPQISGGGYEQYF. Written as DNA, the CDR3 is TGTGCCAGCAGCCCTCAAATTAGCGGGGGTGGGTACGAGCAGTACTTC.

The chain uses TRBV28 and TRBJ1-2, with 7 bases identical to TRBD1. The junction had 8 bases not matched to a gene; V was cut back by 6 bases and J by 4 bases. This CDR3 is 14 amino acids long. The germline CDR1 and CDR2 sequences are MDHEN and SYDVKM. In nucleotides, the CDR3 is TGTGCCAGCAGCCGACAGGGCGAGAGCTATGGCTACACCTTC. As protein: CASSRQGESYGYTF.